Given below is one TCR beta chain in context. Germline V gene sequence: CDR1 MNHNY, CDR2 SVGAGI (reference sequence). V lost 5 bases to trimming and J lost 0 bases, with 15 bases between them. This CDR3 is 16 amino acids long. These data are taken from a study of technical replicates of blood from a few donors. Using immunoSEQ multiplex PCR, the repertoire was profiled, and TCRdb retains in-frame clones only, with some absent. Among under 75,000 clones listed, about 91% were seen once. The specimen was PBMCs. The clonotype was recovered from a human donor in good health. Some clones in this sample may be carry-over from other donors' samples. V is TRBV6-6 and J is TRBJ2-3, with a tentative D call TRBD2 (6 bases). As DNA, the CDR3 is TGTGCCAGCAGTAGGGCGATCGCGGGGAGCACAGATACGCAGTATTTT. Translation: CASSRAIAGSTDTQYF.